This T cell receptor beta chain was sequenced during a study of CD8 T cell repertoires and HIV-1 epitope variants. Across the whole study: Controls included no peptide, Ebola AY9 epitope, and a CMV, EBV, flu pool. 1M T cells were kept uncultured as a baseline.

Per the germline V gene, CDR1 is SGHRS and CDR2 is YFSETQ. J gave up 4 bases and V 0 bases, and 1 base lay outside the gene matches. The CDR3 is 14 residues long. In this sample, this clone turned up once. The target antigen is unknown. Method: immunoSEQ multiplex PCR; TCRdb's copy keeps in-frame clones and lacks some. The sample has about 7,100 clones, less than 75% seen once. The rearrangement joins TRBV5-1 to TRBJ2-3; 8 positions match TRBD1. Sequences were obtained from cultured CD8+ T cells derived from PBMCs. The TCR sequence derives from a male donor with HIV. DNA of the CDR3: TGCGCCAGCAGCTTGGCAGGGGGCCCAGATACGCAGTATTTT. Translating it yields CASSLAGGPDTQYF.